This T cell receptor (beta chain) was documented in a study of CD4 and CD8 cells across lung adenocarcinoma regions. MiXCR was run by TCRdb on the PCR reads, yielding one entry per CDR3 protein. Of about 7,700 distinct CDR3 sequences listed, less than 50% were seen once; the top ten hold 30%. Samples came from patients with localized non-small cell lung adenocarcinoma. The CDR3 length is 15 residues. The germline V and J ends were trimmed by 2 bases and 1 base, with 9 bases remaining between them. CDR1 is MNHEY, CDR2 SVGAGI, per germline. The V gene is TRBV6-5, the J gene TRBJ2-1; either TRBD1 or TRBD2 may fit D (7 bases each). This TCR came from a male donor with lung adenocarcinoma. The CD4 and CD8 labels of this study may be unreliable. Sequences were obtained from CD4+ T cells from the margin of a lung tumor. In nucleotides, the CDR3 is TGTGCCAGCAGTTACCAGGGGGGGTCCTACAATGAGCAGTTCTTC. Translating it yields CASSYQGGSYNEQFF.